One and the same sample provided the 27 T cell receptor beta chains below, sequenced in a study of blood T cell repertoires in COVID-19 (dated by TCRdb to the early 2020s). The library was prepared using the immunoSEQ multiplex PCR assay. TCRdb took this table from immuneACCESS and kept in-frame rearrangements with V and J called. Such tables lack part of the clones; where checked against another copy, unresolved V genes explain under half of the gap, and the rest is unexplained. In all, the sample holds roughly 51,000 clones, and approximately 90% of those were seen once. About 5.1% of the sample lies in the top ten. The specimen sequenced was peripheral blood. The origin of the receptors is a man between 65 and 85 years old with acute or convalescent COVID-19.

The J gene is TRBJ1-1, the V gene TRBV28; D gene unclear. Germline CDR1 reads MDHEN; CDR2 reads SYDVKM. The V gene lost 5 bases and the J gene lost 5 bases, with 12 bases spanning the gap. CDR3 length: 13 amino acids. The CDR3 sequence: CASSDTRDTEAFF. CDR3 in DNA: TGTGCCAGCAGTGATACACGGGATACTGAAGCTTTCTTT.

This chain connects TRBV5-1 to TRBJ1-3; possibly TRBD1 for D (5 bases). The CDR3 runs to 16 residues. Germline V CDR1 and CDR2: SGHRS, YFSETQ. With 1 base removed from V and 8 bases from J, the gap between germline ends came to 19 bases. CDR3 sequence: CASSLPRDSLGDTIYF. The CDR3 coding sequence is TGCGCCAGCAGCTTGCCAAGGGACTCTCTGGGGGACACCATATATTTT.

This sequence joins TRBV6-2 or TRBV6-3 and TRBJ2-3, with D possibly TRBD1 on 6 matching bases. V was cut by 2 bases and J by 6 bases, with 6 bases left in between. The CDR3 extends over 12 amino acids. Germline values: CDR1 MNHEY, CDR2 SVGEGT. For the CDR3, the DNA is TGTGCCAGCAGTTACCAGGGGGATACGCAGTATTTT. Translated, it gives CASSYQGDTQYF.

The chain recombines TRBV11-2 with TRBJ2-5; maybe TRBD1 (6 bases). Germline V gene sequence: CDR1 SGHAT, CDR2 FQNNGV. Trimming took off 5 bases at V and 6 bases at J, with 19 bases between the two ends. The CDR3 is made up of 15 amino acids. CDR3 region: CASSPRDKPGKTQYF. Written as DNA, the CDR3 is TGTGCCAGCAGCCCCAGGGACAAACCCGGGAAGACCCAGTACTTC.

The sample holds a few counts of this clone. The rearrangement uses TRBV2 and TRBJ2-2; D may be TRBD2 (5 bases). The CDR3 consists of 16 residues. The V gene lost 4 bases and the J gene lost 3 bases, with 15 bases spanning the gap. Germline CDR1 SNHLY, CDR2 FYNNEI. The CDR3 DNA follows: TGTGCCAGCAGTGGGGTTGAGGGAACCCACACCGGGGAGCTGTTTTTT. This gives the protein CASSGVEGTHTGELFF.

The chain has TRBV7-3 and TRBJ2-1, with TRBD2 matching over 9 bases. CDR1 and CDR2 from the germline V gene are SGHTA and FQGTGA. This CDR3 spans 17 amino acids. V gave up 0 bases and J gave up 8 bases; unmatched junction bases: 11. CDR3 region: CASSLTSGGPPGDEQFF. Written as DNA, the CDR3 is TGTGCCAGCAGCTTAACGAGCGGGGGGCCTCCTGGGGATGAGCAGTTCTTC.

This chain links TRBV7-9 with TRBJ1-4; D is unresolved. Trimming removed 6 bases at V and 4 bases at J, with 12 bases between. The germline V gene encodes CDR1 SEHNR and CDR2 FQNEAQ (reference sequence). This CDR3 has 14 residues. The CDR3 DNA is TGTGCCAGCAGGGCCCCGGGGTATAATGAAAAACTGTTTTTT. Protein product: CASRAPGYNEKLFF.

V is TRBV12-3 or TRBV12-4 and J is TRBJ2-1, with D maybe TRBD1 (6 bases). Trimming pared 7 bases from V and 11 bases from J, leaving 18 bases between. This CDR3 is built from 13 residues. The CDR3 DNA reads TGTGCCAGCACGTGGCAGGGGAGAGGTCAGCAGTTCTTC. It yields the protein CASTWQGRGQQFF.

The gene calls are TRBV4-3 and TRBJ1-2; D remains unclear. Trimming removed 0 bases from V and 0 bases from J, with 8 bases in between. CDR1 LGHNA and CDR2 YSLEER come from the germline V gene. The CDR3 is 15 residues long. The CDR3 DNA is TGCGCCAGCAGCCAAGACACAGTTACTAACTATGGCTACACCTTC. It yields the protein CASSQDTVTNYGYTF.

As concerns this clone: At the DNA level, this CDR3 is encoded by other sequences in the same sample as well. The chain has TRBV7-9 and TRBJ1-4; 9 bases match TRBD1. V dropped 5 bases and J dropped 5; count of bases not matched to a gene: 3. CDR1 and CDR2 (germline): SEHNR, FQNEAQ (reference sequence). The CDR3 is made up of 14 amino acids. CDR3 region: CASSLGQGNEKLFF. CDR3 bases: TGTGCCAGCAGCCTGGGACAGGGCAATGAAAAACTGTTTTTT.

The chain couples TRBV11-2 to TRBJ2-3, with 10 nucleotides matching TRBD2. This CDR3 spans 17 amino acids. The V and J ends lost 6 bases and 1 base, in that order; junction bases with no gene match: 10. The germline V gene has CDR1 SGHAT and CDR2 FQNNGV. CDR3 protein: CASRSIAGGLGTDTQYF. The CDR3 DNA reads as TGTGCCAGCAGGTCCATAGCGGGGGGTTTGGGCACAGATACGCAGTATTTT.

The chain combines TRBV7-2 with TRBJ1-4; weak D call: TRBD1 (5 bases). Germline V CDR1 and CDR2: SGHTA, FQGNSA. Trimming took off 5 bases at V and 4 bases at J, with 14 bases between the two ends. This CDR3 is built from 15 residues. The chain's CDR3 is CASSRAGQVNEKLFF. The CDR3 nucleotides read TGTGCCAGCAGCCGCGCAGGACAAGTTAATGAAAAACTGTTTTTT.

The chain couples TRBV28 to TRBJ1-4; 8 nucleotides align to TRBD1. Looked up from germline, CDR1 is MDHEN and CDR2 is SYDVKM. The ends lost 5 bases at V and 4 bases at J; junction bases unmatched: 6. The CDR3 has 15 amino acids. The CDR3 reads CASSPGQAFNEKLFF. The CDR3, as DNA: TGTGCCAGCAGTCCGGGACAGGCCTTTAATGAAAAACTGTTTTTT.

The chain joins TRBV18 to TRBJ2-1; D unclear. Germline values: CDR1 KGHSH, CDR2 LQKENI. V lost 5 bases to trimming and J lost 9 bases, with 11 bases between them. This CDR3 region has 12 residues. The CDR3 coding sequence is TGTGCCAGCTCATCTGCGAACGGTGAGCAGTTCTTC. This sequence encodes CASSSANGEQFF.

The chain recombines TRBV9 with TRBJ1-2, with D hard to call. V gave up 0 bases and J gave up 0 bases, with 9 bases separating them. The CDR3 is made up of 15 amino acids. Germline lookup yields CDR1 SGDLS and CDR2 YYNGEE. The chain's CDR3 is CASSVAGQTNYGYTF. CDR3 nucleotides: TGTGCCAGCAGCGTAGCTGGGCAGACTAACTATGGCTACACCTTC.

The chain employs TRBV29-1 and TRBJ2-7, with D unclear. CDR1 and CDR2 from the germline V gene are SQVTM and ANQGSEA. The CDR3 is 13 amino acids. The V and J ends lost 6 bases and 0 bases respectively, with 12 bases between them. CDR3 in DNA: TGCAGCGTAGCCATCTCAAGCTCCTACGAGCAGTACTTC. Translated, it gives CSVAISSSYEQYF.

The J gene is TRBJ1-1, the V gene TRBV11-2, with 8 bases aligning to TRBD1. Trimming at V came to 1 base and at J to 3 bases, leaving 4 bases not matched to a gene. CDR1 and CDR2 (germline): SGHAT, FQNNGV. This CDR3 has 15 residues. As DNA, the CDR3 is TGTGCCAGCAGCTTAGCGGACAGGGTATACACTGAAGCTTTCTTT. This translates into CASSLADRVYTEAFF.

V is TRBV24-1 and J is TRBJ2-5, with 7 bases that match TRBD2. The CDR3 is 13 residues long. Losses at the gene ends were 8 bases for V and 5 bases for J; bases not matched to a gene: 7. Germline V gene data show CDR1 as KGHDR and CDR2 as SFDVKD. In DNA, the CDR3 is TGTGCCACCACATCTAGCGGCGGGGAGACCCAGTACTTC. Amino acid sequence: CATTSSGGETQYF.

V and J are TRBV12-5 and TRBJ2-3; 8 bases match TRBD1. This CDR3 spans 15 amino acids. The germline V gene encodes CDR1 LGHNT and CDR2 FRNRAP. V was clipped by 1 base and J by 2 bases; unmatched bases: 2. The CDR3 DNA sequence: TGTGCTAGTGGTTTGGGCCAGGGGGCCACAGATACGCAGTATTTT. Its translation is CASGLGQGATDTQYF.

This chain links TRBV6-2 or TRBV6-3 with TRBJ1-5; tentatively, D is TRBD1 (6 bases). CDR3 length: 14 amino acids. Germline loops: CDR1 MNHEY, CDR2 SVGEGT. V dropped 4 bases and J dropped 7 bases, with 14 bases sitting between them. The CDR3 DNA follows: TGTGCCAGCAGTTCTCCCACAGGGAACCAGCCCCAGCATTTT. Protein: CASSSPTGNQPQHF.

Written as DNA, the CDR3 is TGCGCCAGCAGCTCTGACAGCGGGAATTCACCCCTCCACTTT. Encoded protein: CASSSDSGNSPLHF. The chain combines TRBV5-1 with TRBJ1-6; a weak D match, TRBD1 (5 bases). This CDR3 region has 14 residues. CDR1 is SGHRS and CDR2 is YFSETQ in the germline V gene. V dropped 3 bases and J dropped 7 bases, with 11 bases sitting between them.

This clone came up a few times. The genes are TRBV7-6 and TRBJ2-7; 7 bases align to TRBD1. There are 16 residues in the CDR3. Trimming cost V 4 bases and J 4 bases; bases outside gene matches: 13. The germline V gene has CDR1 SGHVS and CDR2 FNYEAQ. The CDR3 spells CASSSLSGRGIYEQYF. Here the CDR3 DNA reads TGTGCCAGCAGCTCTCTGTCGGGCAGGGGGATTTACGAGCAGTACTTC.

The chain carries TRBV19 and TRBJ1-5; TRBD1 matches 8 bases. The junction had 6 bases not matched to a gene; V was cut back by 5 bases and J by 0 bases. Per the germline V gene, CDR1 is LNHDA and CDR2 is SQIVND (reference sequence). The CDR3 contains 16 residues. As DNA, the CDR3 is TGTGCCAGTAGTCCCCGGACAGGGAATAGCAATCAGCCCCAGCATTTT. It yields the protein CASSPRTGNSNQPQHF. The full variable domain, its missing parts supplied by reference TRBV19 and TRBJ1-5, is DGGITQSPKYLFRKEGQNVTLSCEQNLNHDAMYWYRQDPGQGLRLIYYSQIVNDFQKGDIAEGYSVSREKKESFPLTVTSAQKNPTAFYLCASSPRTGNSNQPQHFGDGTRLSIL.

The genes are TRBV19 and TRBJ1-3; TRBD1 agrees at 11 bases. The V gene's germline CDR1 is LNHDA and CDR2 SQIVND (reference sequence). This CDR3 comprises 16 residues. The V and J ends lost 7 bases and 4 bases, in that order; junction bases with no gene match: 9. The chain's CDR3 is CASNTPGQGDGNTIYF. The DNA for the CDR3 is TGTGCCAGTAATACTCCGGGACAGGGGGACGGAAACACCATATATTTT. The whole variable domain, filled in from reference TRBV19 and TRBJ1-3, reads DGGITQSPKYLFRKEGQNVTLSCEQNLNHDAMYWYRQDPGQGLRLIYYSQIVNDFQKGDIAEGYSVSREKKESFPLTVTSAQKNPTAFYLCASNTPGQGDGNTIYFGEGSWLTVV.

The CDR3 DNA reads TGTGCTAGTGGTCGCACTAGCGGGGGGGTCTGGAATGAGCAGTTCTTC. Translation: CASGRTSGGVWNEQFF. J is TRBJ2-1 and V is TRBV12-5; 13 bases match TRBD2. Germline lookup yields CDR1 LGHNT and CDR2 FRNRAP. V shed 5 bases and J 7 bases; nucleotides not matched to a gene: 8. This CDR3 is built from 16 residues. The whole variable domain, remainder taken from reference TRBV12-5 and TRBJ2-1, is DARVTQTPRHKVTEMGQEVTMRCQPILGHNTVFWYRQTMMQGLELLAYFRNRAPLDDSGMPKDRFSAEMPDATLATLKIQPSEPRDSAVYFCASGRTSGGVWNEQFFGPGTRLTVL.

The J gene is TRBJ1-1, the V gene TRBV19; 7 bases align to TRBD1. Germline V gene lookup returns CDR1 LNHDA and CDR2 SQIVND (reference sequence). J gave up 5 bases and V 3 bases, and 6 bases lay outside the gene matches. This CDR3 contains 14 residues. In nucleotides, the CDR3 is TGTGCCAGTAGTATGTTGTCAGGGGGGACTGAAGCTTTCTTT. It yields the protein CASSMLSGGTEAFF.

This clone was observed a single time. The rearrangement joins TRBV7-9 to TRBJ1-2, with D uncertain. The CDR3 consists of 16 residues. V lost 0 bases, J lost 4 bases, and 15 bases lay in between. Germline V gene sequence: CDR1 SEHNR, CDR2 FQNEAQ (reference sequence). The CDR3 DNA is TGTGCCAGCAGCTTAGCGCATAACGCGGAGGCCTATGGCTACACCTTC. Amino acid sequence: CASSLAHNAEAYGYTF.